A selection of T cell receptor beta chains follows, all from one sample in a study of cytomegalovirus exposure and HLA in healthy donors. Produced via immunoSEQ multiplex PCR; TCRdb's table is partial and in-frame only. The repertoire holds 110,000 to 150,000 clones, around 80% seen once, with approximately 4.2% in the top ten. The sequenced sample was PBMCs. The receptors shown here come from a woman between 40 and 55 years old in good health and CMV-seropositive. Each CDR3 is given with its conserved first and last residue. Each record gives: D gene, clone size, V gene, J gene, CDR3 protein, CDR3 DNA. D genes are given only for firm matches. Expanded clones are given a class, and other clones once, few, many or no size at all.

D gene: -
clone size: -
V gene: TRBV21-1
J gene: TRBJ1-5
CDR3 protein: CASSKRQGHFSNQPQHF
CDR3 DNA: TGTGCCAGCAGCAAAAGGCAGGGACACTTCAGCAATCAGCCCCAGCATTTT

D gene: -
clone size: once
V gene: TRBV5-4
J gene: TRBJ2-1
CDR3 protein: CARSNRETYNEQFF
CDR3 DNA: TGTGCCAGGTCTAACAGGGAAACGTACAATGAGCAGTTCTTC

D gene: -
clone size: -
V gene: TRBV12-2
J gene: TRBJ2-7
CDR3 protein: CASTAGGSYEQYF
CDR3 DNA: TGTGCAAGTACAGCAGGGGGCTCCTACGAGCAGTACTTC

D gene: -
clone size: -
V gene: TRBV4-1
J gene: TRBJ2-1
CDR3 protein: CASSQEVSLNEQFF
CDR3 DNA: TGCGCCAGCAGCCAAGAGGTTAGCCTCAATGAGCAGTTCTTC

D gene: -
clone size: -
V gene: TRBV6-5
J gene: TRBJ2-4
CDR3 protein: CASSSQGFKNIQYF
CDR3 DNA: TGTGCCAGCAGTTCCCAGGGCTTCAAAAACATTCAGTACTTC

D gene: -
clone size: few
V gene: TRBV6-1
J gene: TRBJ1-4
CDR3 protein: CASSPPGLGEKLFF
CDR3 DNA: TGTGCCAGCAGCCCCCCAGGCCTTGGTGAAAAACTGTTTTTT

D gene: -
clone size: -
V gene: TRBV7-2
J gene: TRBJ1-6
CDR3 protein: CASSLMGRISSYNSPLHF
CDR3 DNA: TGTGCCAGCAGCTTAATGGGCAGGATTAGCTCCTATAATTCACCCCTCCACTTT

D gene: TRBD2
clone size: -
V gene: TRBV7-8
J gene: TRBJ2-1
CDR3 protein: CASSPLRLGGFKQFF
CDR3 DNA: TGTGCCAGCAGCCCCCTGCGTCTGGGAGGGTTTAAGCAGTTCTTC

D gene: -
clone size: -
V gene: TRBV5-1
J gene: TRBJ2-5
CDR3 protein: CASSFGSGFETQYF
CDR3 DNA: TGCGCCAGCAGCTTTGGATCAGGGTTCGAGACCCAGTACTTC

D gene: -
clone size: once
V gene: TRBV5-1
J gene: TRBJ1-3
CDR3 protein: CASSSAGSNSGNTIYF
CDR3 DNA: TGCGCCAGCAGTTCCGCCGGGAGCAACTCTGGAAACACCATATATTTT

D gene: TRBD1
clone size: few
V gene: TRBV5-6
J gene: TRBJ2-1
CDR3 protein: CASSLDRAYNEQFF
CDR3 DNA: TGTGCCAGCAGCCTGGACAGGGCCTACAATGAGCAGTTCTTC

D gene: TRBD1
clone size: -
V gene: TRBV27
J gene: TRBJ1-6
CDR3 protein: CASTMGQLLGGSPFHF
CDR3 DNA: TGTGCCAGCACCATGGGACAGCTCCTAGGCGGTTCACCCTTCCACTTT

D gene: -
clone size: once
V gene: TRBV9
J gene: TRBJ2-7
CDR3 protein: CASSVAPWASNYEQYF
CDR3 DNA: TGTGCCAGCAGCGTAGCTCCGTGGGCGTCAAACTACGAGCAGTACTTC

D gene: -
clone size: -
V gene: TRBV5-4
J gene: TRBJ2-2
CDR3 protein: CASSPAGPNTGELFF
CDR3 DNA: TGTGCCAGCAGCCCCGCGGGGCCGAACACCGGGGAGCTGTTTTTT

D gene: TRBD2
clone size: -
V gene: TRBV9
J gene: TRBJ2-1
CDR3 protein: CASSVSGGAEYNEQFF
CDR3 DNA: TGTGCCAGCAGCGTTAGCGGGGGGGCAGAATACAATGAGCAGTTCTTC

D gene: TRBD1
clone size: -
V gene: TRBV20-1
J gene: TRBJ2-4
CDR3 protein: CSALHPGQVYF
CDR3 DNA: TGCAGTGCTCTACACCCGGGACAGGTTTACTTC

D gene: -
clone size: once
V gene: TRBV2
J gene: TRBJ2-7
CDR3 protein: CASSRQDSYEQYF
CDR3 DNA: TGTGCCAGCAGCCGACAGGACTCCTACGAGCAGTACTTC

D gene: TRBD2
clone size: -
V gene: TRBV5-1
J gene: TRBJ2-3
CDR3 protein: CASSAGTSPSTDTQYF
CDR3 DNA: TGCGCCAGCAGCGCCGGGACTAGCCCTAGCACAGATACGCAGTATTTT

D gene: TRBD2
clone size: -
V gene: TRBV4-1
J gene: TRBJ2-2
CDR3 protein: CASSPLSGGNGELFF
CDR3 DNA: TGCGCCAGCAGCCCCCTCTCGGGGGGGAACGGGGAGCTGTTTTTT

D gene: -
clone size: few
V gene: TRBV11-3
J gene: TRBJ1-5
CDR3 protein: CASSLGFGGAFNQPQHF
CDR3 DNA: TGTGCCAGCAGCTTAGGGTTCGGGGGGGCTTTCAATCAGCCCCAGCATTTT

D gene: -
clone size: -
V gene: TRBV19
J gene: TRBJ1-6
CDR3 protein: CASSNQAHNSPLHF
CDR3 DNA: TGTGCCAGTAGTAACCAGGCCCATAATTCACCCCTCCACTTT

D gene: -
clone size: few
V gene: TRBV5-1
J gene: TRBJ1-4
CDR3 protein: CASSPEGLFPEKLFF
CDR3 DNA: TGCGCCAGCAGCCCGGAGGGACTCTTCCCCGAAAAACTGTTTTTT

D gene: -
clone size: -
V gene: TRBV7-6
J gene: TRBJ2-5
CDR3 protein: CASSPHGTQETQYF
CDR3 DNA: TGTGCCAGCAGCCCTCACGGGACACAAGAGACCCAGTACTTC

D gene: TRBD2
clone size: once
V gene: TRBV18
J gene: TRBJ2-1
CDR3 protein: CASSPDSGGDEQFF
CDR3 DNA: TGTGCCAGCTCACCTGACAGCGGGGGTGATGAGCAGTTCTTC

D gene: -
clone size: -
V gene: TRBV6-5
J gene: TRBJ1-3
CDR3 protein: CASSRDTGNTIYF
CDR3 DNA: TGTGCCAGCAGTCGGGACACTGGAAACACCATATATTTT

D gene: -
clone size: -
V gene: TRBV15
J gene: TRBJ2-7
CDR3 protein: CATSRNDREQYF
CDR3 DNA: TGTGCCACCAGCAGAAACGACAGAGAGCAGTACTTC

D gene: -
clone size: -
V gene: TRBV6-4
J gene: TRBJ1-4
CDR3 protein: CASSFPRSTNEKLFF
CDR3 DNA: TGTGCCAGCAGTTTCCCCCGTTCAACTAATGAAAAACTGTTTTTT

D gene: -
clone size: -
V gene: TRBV5-1
J gene: TRBJ1-3
CDR3 protein: CASSPDGISGNTIYF
CDR3 DNA: TGCGCCAGCAGCCCGGACGGGATCTCTGGAAACACCATATATTTT

D gene: -
clone size: -
V gene: TRBV7-8
J gene: TRBJ2-1
CDR3 protein: CASSLYYNEQFF
CDR3 DNA: TGTGCCAGCAGCCTGTACTACAATGAGCAGTTCTTC

D gene: -
clone size: -
V gene: TRBV4-1
J gene: TRBJ1-2
CDR3 protein: CASSQEPLGQSYGYTF
CDR3 DNA: TGCGCCAGCAGCCAAGAGCCCCTCGGACAGAGCTATGGCTACACCTTC

D gene: -
clone size: -
V gene: TRBV10-3
J gene: TRBJ2-7
CDR3 protein: CAISVTGYEQYF
CDR3 DNA: TGTGCCATCAGCGTGACAGGTTACGAGCAGTACTTC

D gene: -
clone size: -
V gene: TRBV7-2
J gene: TRBJ2-4
CDR3 protein: CASSLEGGQAKNIQYF
CDR3 DNA: TGTGCCAGCAGCCTCGAAGGAGGTCAGGCCAAAAACATTCAGTACTTC

D gene: -
clone size: -
V gene: TRBV4-3
J gene: TRBJ1-2
CDR3 protein: CASSQDMRADSFYGYTF
CDR3 DNA: TGCGCCAGCAGCCAAGACATGCGCGCGGACAGCTTTTATGGCTACACCTTC

D gene: TRBD2
clone size: -
V gene: TRBV6-5
J gene: TRBJ2-5
CDR3 protein: CASSQSSGRETQYF
CDR3 DNA: TGTGCCAGCAGTCAATCTAGCGGGAGAGAGACCCAGTACTTC

D gene: -
clone size: -
V gene: TRBV27
J gene: TRBJ2-1
CDR3 protein: CASSPTRRSYNEQFF
CDR3 DNA: TGTGCCAGCAGCCCGACTAGGCGGTCCTACAATGAGCAGTTCTTC

D gene: -
clone size: -
V gene: TRBV4-3
J gene: TRBJ1-2
CDR3 protein: CASSQEEQIYGYTF
CDR3 DNA: TGCGCCAGCAGCCAAGAGGAGCAGATTTATGGCTACACCTTC

D gene: TRBD1
clone size: few
V gene: TRBV10-2
J gene: TRBJ2-4
CDR3 protein: CASSDLDRGRFQYF
CDR3 DNA: TGCGCCAGCAGTGACCTGGACAGGGGGCGCTTCCAGTACTTC

D gene: -
clone size: -
V gene: TRBV18
J gene: TRBJ2-1
CDR3 protein: CASSHASGGAYNEQFF
CDR3 DNA: TGTGCCAGCTCGCACGCGTCCGGGGGAGCCTACAATGAGCAGTTCTTC

D gene: TRBD2
clone size: -
V gene: TRBV2
J gene: TRBJ2-3
CDR3 protein: CATGAGGSTDTQYF
CDR3 DNA: TGTGCCACCGGAGCGGGGGGATCTACAGATACGCAGTATTTT

D gene: -
clone size: -
V gene: TRBV28
J gene: TRBJ1-4
CDR3 protein: CASSIAHQGYNEKLFF
CDR3 DNA: TGTGCCAGCAGTATCGCCCACCAGGGGTACAATGAAAAACTGTTTTTT

D gene: -
clone size: -
V gene: TRBV6-5
J gene: TRBJ1-4
CDR3 protein: CASRRTGNEKLFF
CDR3 DNA: TGTGCCAGCAGAAGGACTGGGAATGAAAAACTGTTTTTT

D gene: -
clone size: once
V gene: TRBV5-6
J gene: TRBJ2-7
CDR3 protein: CASSLDSPYEQYF
CDR3 DNA: TGTGCCAGCAGCTTGGACAGTCCCTACGAGCAGTACTTC

D gene: TRBD1
clone size: -
V gene: TRBV9
J gene: TRBJ1-2
CDR3 protein: CASSADRDSFVYGYTF
CDR3 DNA: TGTGCCAGCAGCGCAGACCGGGACAGTTTCGTCTATGGCTACACCTTC

D gene: -
clone size: -
V gene: TRBV2
J gene: TRBJ1-6
CDR3 protein: CASSAGEGSPLHF
CDR3 DNA: TGTGCCAGCAGTGCAGGGGAAGGATCACCCCTCCACTTT

D gene: -
clone size: -
V gene: TRBV5-1
J gene: TRBJ2-7
CDR3 protein: CASSLDFPPYEQYF
CDR3 DNA: TGCGCCAGCAGCTTGGACTTTCCCCCCTACGAGCAGTACTTC

D gene: -
clone size: -
V gene: TRBV30
J gene: TRBJ1-5
CDR3 protein: CAWSVEGTQPQHF
CDR3 DNA: TGTGCCTGGAGTGTGGAGGGGACTCAGCCCCAGCATTTT

D gene: -
clone size: once
V gene: TRBV19
J gene: TRBJ1-1
CDR3 protein: CASSQATFTEAFF
CDR3 DNA: TGTGCCAGTAGTCAGGCCACGTTTACTGAGGCTTTCTTT